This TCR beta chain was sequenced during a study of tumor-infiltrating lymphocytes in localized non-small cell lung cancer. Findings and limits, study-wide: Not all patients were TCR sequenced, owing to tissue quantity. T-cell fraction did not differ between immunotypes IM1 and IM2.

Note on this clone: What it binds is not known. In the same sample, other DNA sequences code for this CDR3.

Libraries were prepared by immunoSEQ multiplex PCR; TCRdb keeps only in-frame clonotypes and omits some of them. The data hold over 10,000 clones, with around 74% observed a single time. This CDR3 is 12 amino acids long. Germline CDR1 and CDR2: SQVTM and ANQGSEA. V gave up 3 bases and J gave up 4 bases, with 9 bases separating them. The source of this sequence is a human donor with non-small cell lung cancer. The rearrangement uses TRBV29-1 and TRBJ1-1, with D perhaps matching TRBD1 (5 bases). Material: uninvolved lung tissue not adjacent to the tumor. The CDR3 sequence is CSVEGGGTEAFF. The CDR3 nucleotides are TGCAGCGTTGAGGGGGGGGGCACTGAAGCTTTCTTT.